This entry describes one T cell receptor (beta chain). The clone's antigen remains unknown. There are no base qualities to consult, and no much larger clone falls within one base. The data stem from a study of OX40 agonist ivuxolimab in advanced cancers. Regarding the study in general: Ivuxolimab was a fully human IgG2 agonistic monoclonal antibody targeting the costimulatory receptor OX40 (CD134). Intravenous ivuxolimab was administered to patients every 2 weeks at six dose levels: 0.01, 0.1, 0.3, 1.5, 3 and 10 mg/kg. Among the 50 to 55 dose-escalation patients, around 19 had hepatocellular carcinoma, 15 or so melanoma, 9 renal cell carcinoma and 9 head and neck cancer. A male proportion of approximately 83% and a mean age of around 60 years, ranging from 23 to 79, were recorded for the dose-escalation cohort. Patients were allowed to have had prior anti-PD-1, anti-PD-L1 or anti-CTLA-4 therapy, and about 40% of the dose-escalation patients had been treated with checkpoint inhibitors. Partial responses occurred in three dose-escalation patients, of whom one had hepatocellular carcinoma and two had cutaneous melanoma. Peripheral TCRbeta sequencing aimed to test whether ivuxolimab altered TCR sequence diversity and caused clonal T-cell expansion. The paper reports the monotherapy dose-escalation portion (N = 52 patients) of the phase I ivuxolimab trial.

Patients with autoimmune disease history or receiving systemic immunosuppression were excluded from the trial. In every dose cohort, peripheral blood was drawn for TCR sequencing at baseline, cycle 4 day 1, and cycle 7 day 1. Samples were obtained from an open-label, multicenter, first-in-human phase I dose-escalation trial of ivuxolimab. The trial enrolled adults with locally advanced or metastatic head and neck squamous cell, hepatocellular, melanoma or renal cell carcinoma. Before TCR sequencing, CD4+ T cells and CD8+ T cells were sorted from peripheral blood as separate populations. Genomic DNA was extracted from sorted cells for sequencing of the TCRbeta CDR3 region. TCRbeta CDR3 regions were sequenced using the immunoSEQ Assay. TCRdb holds this immuneACCESS table with in-frame rearrangements only. Some clones are missing; in checked studies, unresolved V genes explain under half, and the rest has no known cause. Counted in this sample were tens of thousands of clones; around 90% of them appeared once. Of the sample, 10% to 13% is held by the ten largest clones.

What the study reported, not specific to this receptor: Antigen specificity was not determined for the clonally expanded peripheral T cells. Clonal expansion of both CD4+ and CD8+ blood T cells was observed from baseline to week 6 at doses 0.1 to 3.0 mg/kg. Low levels of normalized T-cell clonal expansion were also seen in some patients who did not respond. On average, CD8+ T cells showed more expanded clones than CD4+ T cells after ivuxolimab. In the 0.1-3.0 mg/kg groups, partial responders had among the lowest normalized peripheral clonal expansion, particularly in CD8+ T cells.

From the germline V gene, CDR1 is SGHRS and CDR2 is YFSETQ. From cysteine to phenylalanine, the CDR3 is 13 amino acids long. Only the CDR3 portion is preserved as DNA: 39 bases, with reading frame beginning at the first base. The germline V and J ends show losses of 0 bases and 7 bases respectively, and no gene match explains 1 base of the junction. The receptor was derived from an adult with an advanced solid tumor such as melanoma, head and neck, liver or kidney cancer. The sequencing here drew on CD4+ or CD8+ T cells sorted from blood, taken in a trial of the OX40 agonist ivuxolimab. The chain is encoded by TRBV5-1 joined to TRBJ1-5; 7 bases in between match TRBD1. CDR3 sequence: CASSLGQGQPQHF. The sequence in DNA is TGCGCCAGCAGCTTGGGACAGGGCCAGCCCCAGCATTTT.